What follows is one T cell receptor (beta chain) and its context. Antigen specificity is unknown. These data come from a study of cytomegalovirus exposure and HLA in healthy donors. Study context: As released early, the data held some 85 million unique TCRs from HLA-typed donors. Study outcomes and limitations: In an earlier analysis, most TCR beta V segments were productive about 87% or about 30% of the time. In a later analysis, CMV-associated beta chains were mostly HLA-associated, it appeared.

The PCR made use of 60 Vbeta and 13 Jbeta primers. The assay was immunoSEQ multiplex PCR, and TCRdb's table has in-frame clones only and misses some. Its table records about 42,000 clones. Germline loops: CDR1 SGHRS, CDR2 YFSETQ. This CDR3 spans 12 amino acids. Unmatched junction bases numbered 2, after V lost 0 bases and J lost 10 bases. The clonotype originates from a man aged 25 to 40 in good health and CMV-seronegative. Sequencing was carried out using PBMCs. The chain employs TRBV5-1 and TRBJ2-3; 7 bases map to TRBD1. In nucleotides, the CDR3 is TGCGCCAGCAGCTTGGAGGGACAGTCGCAGTATTTT. Its protein is CASSLEGQSQYF.